The 29 T cell receptor beta chains given below trace back to one sample, sequenced in a study of T cell responses to AZD1222 COVID-19 vaccine. Profiling relied on immunoSEQ multiplex PCR, and the TCRdb table lists in-frame clones only, not all of them. The data show tens of thousands of clones, 70% to 90% seen once. This material consisted of peripheral blood, taken 28 days after the second AZD1222 dose. These receptors were taken from an adult who received the AZD1222 COVID-19 vaccine.

The J gene is TRBJ2-5, the V gene TRBV12-3 or TRBV12-4; D gene unclear. Trimming cost V 8 bases and J 7 bases, with 11 bases left between them. The CDR3 length is 11 residues. This CDR3 reads CASEARGTQYF. CDR3 in DNA: TGTGCCAGCGAGGCGAGAGGGACCCAGTACTTC.

The chain couples TRBV10-3 to TRBJ2-3, with D possibly TRBD1 on 6 matching bases. The CDR3 totals 15 residues. Germline V lookup: CDR1 ENHRY, CDR2 SYGVKD. Trimming took 7 bases from V and 0 from J, leaving 14 bases between them. CDR3 sequence reads: CAITERQGSTDTQYF. As DNA, the CDR3 is TGTGCCATCACCGAGCGGCAGGGGAGCACAGATACGCAGTATTTT.

The rearrangement uses TRBV3-1 (or the pseudogene TRBV3-2) and TRBJ2-4; D ambiguous. Germline-derived CDR1 and CDR2 are LGHDT and YNNKEL (reference sequence). The V gene lost 3 bases and the J gene lost 7 bases, with 7 bases spanning the gap. The CDR3 length is 12 residues. This chain's CDR3 is CASSHRRNIQYF. CDR3 in DNA: TGTGCCAGCAGCCACCGCCGGAACATTCAGTACTTC.

The table lists this clone with a few counts. The genes are TRBV7-8 and TRBJ2-7; tentative D call: TRBD1 (5 bases). This CDR3 comprises 17 residues. Germline-derived CDR1 and CDR2 are SGHVS and FQNEAQ. V gave up 4 bases and J gave up 0 bases, with 19 bases separating them. The CDR3 sequence is CASSSPRSRVSSYEQYF. CDR3 sequence (DNA): TGTGCCAGCAGCTCCCCCCGATCCAGGGTGAGCTCCTACGAGCAGTACTTC.

The table lists this clone with a few counts. The chain is built from TRBV5-1 and TRBJ1-2; TRBD1 matches at 7 bases. V lost 4 bases to trimming and J lost 10 bases; unmatched junction nucleotides: 7. The CDR3 covers 12 residues. The germline CDR1 and CDR2 sequences are SGHRS and YFSETQ. For the CDR3, the DNA is TGCGCCAGCAGCCAGACAGGGAGCCTCTACACCTTC. This gives the protein CASSQTGSLYTF.

The chain couples TRBV12-5 to TRBJ2-7; D remains ambiguous. Trimming took off 7 bases at V and 0 bases at J, with 10 bases between the two ends. CDR1 is LGHNT and CDR2 is FRNRAP in the germline V gene. CDR3 size: 13 residues. The CDR3 sequence is CASAVGSSYEQYF. The CDR3 region has the DNA TGTGCTAGTGCCGTGGGGTCCTCCTACGAGCAGTACTTC.

V and J are TRBV9 and TRBJ1-1; D gene ambiguous. Germline V lookup: CDR1 SGDLS, CDR2 YYNGEE. V gave up 1 base and J gave up 3 bases, with 7 bases separating them. The CDR3 runs to 13 residues. For the CDR3, the DNA is TGTGCCAGCAGCGTAACCGCGGACACTGAAGCTTTCTTT. Protein sequence: CASSVTADTEAFF.

This clone was seen more than once but under ten times. This chain's CDR3 is CASSQDKLDQPQHF. The DNA of the CDR3 is TGTGCCAGCAGCCAAGATAAGTTAGATCAGCCCCAGCATTTT. The chain joins TRBV14 to TRBJ1-5; no clear D. There are 14 residues in the CDR3. Trimming removed 0 bases at V and 5 bases at J, with 8 bases between. The germline CDR1 and CDR2 sequences are SGHDN and FVKESK.

J is TRBJ1-2 and V is TRBV6-6; perhaps TRBD1 as D (6 bases). The germline V and J ends were trimmed by 7 bases and 2 bases, with 20 bases remaining between them. The CDR3 sequence is 16 residues long. Germline CDR1 is MNHNY and CDR2 is SVGAGI (reference sequence). CDR3 sequence reads: CASNRQEKTLNYGYTF. DNA for the CDR3: TGTGCCAGCAATCGACAGGAGAAGACCTTAAACTATGGCTACACCTTC.

The rearrangement joins TRBV11-2 to TRBJ2-2; 7 positions agree with TRBD1. V shed 5 bases, J shed 6 bases, and the junction held 6 bases outside the gene matches. The CDR3 has 14 amino acids. Germline lookup yields CDR1 SGHAT and CDR2 FQNNGV. The CDR3 here is CASSQHRGSGELFF. The DNA for the CDR3 is TGTGCCAGCAGCCAGCACAGGGGCTCCGGGGAGCTGTTTTTT.

This chain uses TRBV29-1 with TRBJ1-5; D ambiguous. CDR1 SQVTM and CDR2 ANQGSEA come from the germline V gene. Deletions cut 4 bases from V and 1 base from J, with 11 bases between. The CDR3 has 14 residues. Here the CDR3 DNA reads TGCAGCGTTGGAGGCAGCCAGAGCAATCAGCCCCAGCATTTT. Translating gives CSVGGSQSNQPQHF.

Concerning this clone: This sample includes further DNA sequences coding for the same CDR3. This chain connects TRBV15 to TRBJ2-7; D not certain. V lost 0 bases and J lost 4, with 7 bases in between. The V gene's germline CDR1 is LNHNV and CDR2 YYDKDF (reference sequence). The CDR3 is 13 residues long. The CDR3 nucleotides read TGTGCCACCAGCAGAGATGAAGGATACGAGCAGTACTTC. This gives the protein CATSRDEGYEQYF. Using reference TRBV15 and TRBJ2-7 for the parts outside the CDR3, the full variable domain is DAMVIQNPRYQVTQFGKPVTLSCSQTLNHNVMYWYQQKSSQAPKLLFHYYDKDFNNEADTPDNFQSRRPNTSFCFLDIRSPGLGDTAMYLCATSRDEGYEQYFGPGTRLTVT.

The J gene is TRBJ1-1, the V gene TRBV7-9, with 10 nucleotides matching TRBD1. The V and J ends lost 6 bases and 5 bases, in that order; junction bases with no gene match: 3. The germline V gene encodes CDR1 SEHNR and CDR2 FQNEAQ (reference sequence). This CDR3 spans 13 amino acids. CDR3 sequence: CASRSGQGTEAFF. The CDR3, as DNA: TGTGCCAGCAGATCGGGACAGGGGACTGAAGCTTTCTTT. Drawing the rest from reference TRBV7-9 and TRBJ1-1, the complete variable domain is DTGVSQNPRHKITKRGQNVTFRCDPISEHNRLYWYRQTLGQGPEFLTYFQNEAQLEKSRLLSDRFSAERPKGSFSTLEIQRTEQGDSAMYLCASRSGQGTEAFFGQGTRLTVV.

The sample holds a few counts of this clone. CDR3 region: CASSQPGQGYGYTF. CDR3 coding DNA: TGTGCCAGCAGCCAACCGGGACAGGGCTATGGCTACACCTTC. This sequence joins TRBV5-6 and TRBJ1-2, with 9 bases identical to TRBD1. The CDR3 contains 14 residues. Germline CDR1 and CDR2: SGHDT and YYEEEE. V was clipped by 4 bases and J by 4 bases; unmatched bases: 5.

This sequence joins TRBV9 and TRBJ2-1; possibly TRBD1 for D (5 bases). Trimming left V 1 base short and J 6 bases short, with 11 bases between. Germline CDR1 SGDLS, CDR2 YYNGEE. The CDR3 is 14 residues long. The CDR3 here is CASSVIQEGNEQFF. CDR3 nucleotides: TGTGCCAGCAGCGTAATACAGGAAGGCAATGAGCAGTTCTTC.

This clone was detected only once. This chain uses TRBV28 with TRBJ1-4; D gene ambiguous. The V end was cut by 9 bases, the J end by 8 bases, with 13 bases between. CDR1 is MDHEN, CDR2 SYDVKM, per germline. The CDR3 loop spans 12 amino acids. CDR3 DNA sequence: TGTGCCAGTAAGTGGGATGGCGAAAAACTGTTTTTT. It translates to CASKWDGEKLFF.

The table lists this clone with a few counts. In the same sample, other DNA sequences code for this CDR3. The chain uses TRBV27 and TRBJ1-2; 9 nucleotides agree with TRBD1. Per the germline V gene, CDR1 is MNHEY and CDR2 is SMNVEV (reference sequence). The ends lost 0 bases at V and 5 bases at J; junction bases unmatched: 1. The CDR3 is 14 amino acids. The CDR3 is CASSLSGQGYGYTF. CDR3 DNA sequence: TGTGCCAGCAGTTTATCGGGACAGGGTTATGGCTACACCTTC.

The V gene is TRBV20-1, the J gene TRBJ2-7; D may be TRBD1 (6 bases). The CDR3 consists of 11 residues. Germline CDR1 and CDR2: DFQATT and SNEGSKA (reference sequence). Trimming cost V 3 bases and J 3 bases, with 6 bases left between them. The CDR3: CSARDSYEQYF. The CDR3 region has the DNA TGCAGTGCTAGGGACAGCTACGAGCAGTACTTC.

The V and J genes are TRBV28 and TRBJ1-1, with 7 bases aligning to TRBD1. This CDR3 is 15 amino acids long. V lost 3 bases to trimming and J lost 6 bases; unmatched junction nucleotides: 10. CDR1 MDHEN and CDR2 SYDVKM come from the germline V gene. The CDR3 coding sequence is TGTGCCAGCAGTTTTCGAAGACAGGGTGGGGCTGAAGCTTTCTTT. This encodes CASSFRRQGGAEAFF.

This sequence joins TRBV6-5 and TRBJ1-2, with 7 bases that match TRBD1. Germline assignment: CDR1 MNHEY and CDR2 SVGAGI. The V and J ends lost 5 bases and 4 bases, in that order; junction bases with no gene match: 10. This CDR3 has 15 amino acids. CDR3 nucleotide sequence: TGTGCCAGCAGTATGAGACAGGGCTCACTCTATGGCTACACCTTC. Protein sequence: CASSMRQGSLYGYTF.

CDR3 protein: CASSRQLNTEAFF. The CDR3 DNA is TGTGCCAGTAGTCGGCAGCTGAACACTGAAGCTTTCTTT. The chain couples TRBV19 to TRBJ1-1; D is unresolved. CDR1 LNHDA and CDR2 SQIVND come from the germline V gene (reference sequence). Trimming took off 5 bases at V and 0 bases at J, with 7 bases between the two ends. The length of the CDR3 is 13 residues.

The rearrangement joins TRBV13 to TRBJ2-5; D perhaps matches TRBD2 (7 bases). The CDR3 runs to 13 residues. Trimming cost V 5 bases and J 5 bases, with 12 bases left between them. Germline-derived CDR1 and CDR2 are PRHDT and FYEKMQ (reference sequence). In DNA, the CDR3 is TGTGCCAGCAGCGGCGGGGGCGGGGAGACCCAGTACTTC. Translation gives CASSGGGGETQYF.

The genes are TRBV2 and TRBJ2-3; TRBD2 aligns across 13 bases. There are 18 residues in the CDR3. Per germline, CDR1 SNHLY and CDR2 FYNNEI. The V gene end was trimmed by 7 bases and the J gene end by 2 bases; junction bases not matched to a gene: 12. CDR3 amino acids: CASIPGTSGEFTTDTQYF. CDR3 in DNA: TGTGCCAGCATTCCCGGGACTAGCGGGGAGTTTACCACAGATACGCAGTATTTT.

The chain links TRBV7-9 to TRBJ2-1; 9 nucleotides line up with TRBD1. CDR3 length: 15 amino acids. V was clipped by 6 bases and J by 8 bases; unmatched bases: 11. Germline loops: CDR1 SEHNR, CDR2 FQNEAQ (reference sequence). The CDR3 reads CASRSTGGAPDEQFF. The CDR3 nucleotides are TGTGCCAGCAGAAGTACAGGGGGCGCCCCGGATGAGCAGTTCTTC.

This clone is labeled as medium-sized. The chain carries TRBV30 and TRBJ1-1, with D unresolved. Germline V lookup: CDR1 GTSNPN, CDR2 SVGIG (reference sequence). Trimming removed 1 base from V and 5 bases from J, with 5 bases in between. The CDR3 contains 11 residues. CDR3 DNA sequence: TGTGCCTGGAGTGCTCAAACTGAAGCTTTCTTT. Translating gives CAWSAQTEAFF.

The CDR3: CSVETYRGEAFF. The DNA of the CDR3 is TGCAGCGTTGAAACTTACAGGGGAGAAGCTTTCTTT. V and J are TRBV29-1 and TRBJ1-1, with 7 nucleotides matching TRBD1. In germline, CDR1 is SQVTM, CDR2 ANQGSEA. The CDR3 runs 12 residues. With 2 bases clipped from V and 8 bases from J, the junction kept 5 bases outside the gene matches.

The chain couples TRBV5-1 to TRBJ2-7; TRBD1 matches 9 bases. The CDR3 runs to 14 residues. With V trimmed by 0 bases and J by 4 bases, 2 bases remained unmatched. Per germline, CDR1 SGHRS and CDR2 YFSETQ. CDR3 in DNA: TGCGCCAGCAGCTTGGCGGGACAGGGATACGAGCAGTACTTC. It yields the protein CASSLAGQGYEQYF.

The chain carries TRBV12-3 or TRBV12-4 and TRBJ2-2, with D unresolved. The CDR3 totals 12 residues. V dropped 11 bases and J dropped 6 bases, with 13 bases sitting between them. CDR3 bases: TGTGCCCAAGCTGTGGTTCCCGGGGAGCTGTTTTTT. It is translated as CAQAVVPGELFF.

This chain connects TRBV15 to TRBJ2-5; no firm D call. The CDR3 sequence is 15 residues long. Germline V gene sequence: CDR1 LNHNV, CDR2 YYDKDF (reference sequence). Trimming took off 0 bases at V and 5 bases at J, with 13 bases between the two ends. The CDR3 region is CATSRDGMDLETQYF. The DNA for the CDR3 is TGTGCCACCAGCAGAGATGGTATGGATTTGGAGACCCAGTACTTC. The entire variable domain, with the rest obtained from reference TRBV15 and TRBJ2-5, is as follows: DAMVIQNPRYQVTQFGKPVTLSCSQTLNHNVMYWYQQKSSQAPKLLFHYYDKDFNNEADTPDNFQSRRPNTSFCFLDIRSPGLGDTAMYLCATSRDGMDLETQYFGPGTRLLVL.